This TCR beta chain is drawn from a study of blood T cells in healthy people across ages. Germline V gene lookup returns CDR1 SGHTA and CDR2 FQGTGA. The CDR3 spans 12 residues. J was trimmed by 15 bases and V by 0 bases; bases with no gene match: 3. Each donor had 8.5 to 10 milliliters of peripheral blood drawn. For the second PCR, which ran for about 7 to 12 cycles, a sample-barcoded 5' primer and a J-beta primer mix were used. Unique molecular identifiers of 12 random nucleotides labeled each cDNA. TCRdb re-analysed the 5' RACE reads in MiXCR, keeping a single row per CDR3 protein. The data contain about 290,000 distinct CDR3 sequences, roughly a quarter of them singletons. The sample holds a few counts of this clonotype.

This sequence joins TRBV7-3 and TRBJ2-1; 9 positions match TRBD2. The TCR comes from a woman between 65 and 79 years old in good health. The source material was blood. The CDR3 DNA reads TGTGCCAGCAGCTTAACAGGGACTAGCTTGTTCTTC. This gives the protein CASSLTGTSLFF.